This T cell receptor beta chain comes out of a study of blood T cell repertoires in COVID-19. Overall study: Sources were T cells, B-cell-depleted T cells, or PBMCs; the material itself was cDNA or gDNA.

Only in-frame clones appear in the TCRdb table, and some are missing; sequencing was by immunoSEQ multiplex PCR. The table shows 100,000 to 130,000 clones, with around 92% occurring only once. Germline V CDR1 and CDR2: SGDLS, YYNGEE. Trimming took 3 bases from V and 1 from J; bases not matched to a gene: 5. The CDR3 consists of 16 residues. The TCR comes from a man aged 40-49 years with active or convalescent COVID-19. The sample was peripheral blood. The gene calls are TRBV9 and TRBJ2-2; 8 positions match TRBD1. The CDR3 bases are TGTGCCAGCAGCGCCCTCGGGACAGGGAACACCGGGGAGCTGTTTTTT. Protein: CASSALGTGNTGELFF.